A selection of T cell receptor beta chains follows, all from one sample in a study of CD8+CD57+ T cells in acquired aplastic anemia. MiXCR, run by TCRdb on the reads, gives a single entry per CDR3 protein. Seen here are approximately 300,000 distinct CDR3 sequences, approximately 60% observed once, and the top ten hold 1.3%. Specimen: sorted CD4+, CD8+, or CD8+CD57+ T cells (not recorded which) from PBMCs. These receptors originate from a human donor with aplastic anemia. Each CDR3 is given with its conserved first and last residue. Each record gives: V gene, clone size, J gene, D gene, CDR3 length, CDR3 protein, CDR3 DNA. The D gene is left open where the match is weak. For some rows the clone size is stated as once, few or many, or as a class when expanded; others skip it.

>TRBV15|NA|TRBJ1-2|TRBD1|14
CATKGTGGPYGYTF
TGTGCCACCAAGGGGACAGGCGGGCCCTATGGCTACACCTTC
>TRBV12-3/TRBV12-4|many|TRBJ2-3|NA|14
CAAAGGPGTDTQYF
TGTGCGGCAGCTGGGGGTCCTGGCACAGATACGCAGTATTTT
>TRBV12-3/TRBV12-4|NA|TRBJ1-1|TRBD1|13
CASSFWGQSEAFF
TGTGCCAGCAGTTTTTGGGGACAGAGTGAAGCTTTCTTT
>TRBV7-3|NA|TRBJ2-1|TRBD2|15
CASSLGLAGDNEQFF
TGTGCCAGCAGCTTGGGACTAGCGGGGGACAATGAGCAGTTCTTC
>TRBV29-1|NA|TRBJ1-1|NA|12
CSVDGGDTEAFF
TGCAGCGTTGACGGGGGGGACACTGAAGCTTTCTTT
>TRBV5-1|NA|TRBJ1-4|NA|16
CASRFQIGLTNEKLFF
TGCGCCAGCAGGTTTCAGATTGGGCTGACTAATGAAAAACTGTTTTTT
>TRBV6-1|NA|TRBJ1-1|NA|14
CASSPLGGSYEAFF
TGTGCCAGCTCCCCCTTGGGGGGTTCATATGAAGCTTTCTTT
>TRBV19|once|TRBJ2-3|TRBD1|14
CASSYWTGTDTQYF
TGTGCCAGTAGTTACTGGACAGGGACAGATACGCAGTATTTT
>TRBV19|NA|TRBJ1-5|NA|13
CASSIGGHQPQHF
TGTGCCAGTAGTATAGGTGGGCATCAGCCCCAGCATTTT
>TRBV5-1|NA|TRBJ1-1|NA|13
CASRRSTLTEAFF
TGCGCCAGCAGGCGTTCCACTTTGACTGAAGCTTTCTTT
>TRBV7-9|NA|TRBJ1-1|NA|15
CASSLEQYTNTEAFF
TGTGCCAGCAGCTTAGAACAGTATACGAACACTGAAGCTTTCTTT
>TRBV12-3/TRBV12-4|many|TRBJ2-7|TRBD2|13
CASRTSGLGEQYF
TGTGCCAGCAGGACTAGCGGTTTGGGTGAGCAGTACTTC
>TRBV12-3/TRBV12-4|NA|TRBJ2-2|TRBD2|15
CASSSDGEGTGELFF
TGTGCCAGCAGTTCGGACGGGGAGGGGACCGGGGAGCTGTTTTTT
>TRBV15|NA|TRBJ2-7|NA|15
CATSPLWGLGREQYF
TGTGCCACCAGCCCCTTGTGGGGCTTAGGGAGGGAGCAGTACTTC
>TRBV2|NA|TRBJ1-6|NA|13
CASRTGGNSPLHF
TGTGCCAGCAGAACTGGGGGAAATTCACCCCTCCACTTT
>TRBV19|NA|TRBJ2-3|TRBD1|15
CASDAGQGFTDTQYF
TGTGCCAGTGACGCTGGACAGGGTTTTACAGATACGCAGTATTTT
>TRBV19|many|TRBJ2-5|TRBD2|16
CASSIDLLAGRGTQYF
TGTGCCAGTAGTATAGACCTCCTAGCGGGGAGGGGGACCCAGTACTTC
>TRBV7-9|NA|TRBJ2-7|TRBD2|13
CASSLAAGDAPDF
TGTGCCAGCAGCTTAGCAGCGGGAGACGCCCCAGACTTC
>TRBV24-1|NA|TRBJ2-3|NA|11
CATSQADTQYF
TGTGCCACCAGTCAAGCAGATACGCAGTATTTT
>TRBV15|NA|TRBJ1-6|TRBD1|18
CATSRGLQTGGGYPPLHF
TGTGCCACCAGCAGAGGCCTCCAAACAGGGGGCGGGTATCCACCCCTCCACTTT
>TRBV2|NA|TRBJ2-3|TRBD1|13
CASMGQGPDTQYF
TGTGCCAGCATGGGACAGGGCCCAGATACGCAGTATTTT
>TRBV5-1|once|TRBJ2-5|TRBD1|18
CASSLDQSGQDPQETQYF
TGCGCCAGCAGCTTGGATCAGTCCGGACAGGACCCGCAAGAGACCCAGTACTTC
>TRBV20-1|NA|TRBJ1-2|NA|13
CSARDQQGYGYTF
TGCAGTGCTAGAGATCAACAGGGATATGGCTACACCTTC
>TRBV20-1|NA|TRBJ1-2|NA|13
CSARDRQYYGYTF
TGCAGTGCTCGAGATCGACAGTACTATGGCTACACCTTC
>TRBV6-1|NA|TRBJ2-7|TRBD2|14
CASSWGGETYEQYF
TGTGCCAGCAGTTGGGGAGGGGAAACCTACGAGCAGTACTTC
>TRBV20-1|NA|TRBJ2-1|TRBD2|14
CSGTLAGVGNEQFF
TGCAGTGGCACCTTAGCGGGGGTGGGTAATGAGCAGTTCTTC
>TRBV2|NA|TRBJ2-7|NA|15
CASSEFSGQLYEQYF
TGTGCCAGCAGTGAATTCTCAGGACAGCTCTACGAGCAGTACTTC
>TRBV2|NA|TRBJ2-1|NA|12
CASSDLRAEQFF
TGTGCCAGCAGTGATTTGAGGGCTGAGCAGTTCTTC
>TRBV2|once|TRBJ2-7|TRBD1|14
CASSDPGQGYEQYF
TGTGCCAGCAGTGATCCGGGACAGGGGTACGAGCAGTACTTC
>TRBV7-8|NA|TRBJ2-2|TRBD2|16
CASSRIAGSNTGELFF
TGTGCCAGCAGCCGTATAGCGGGTTCGAACACCGGGGAGCTGTTTTTT
>TRBV7-9|NA|TRBJ1-5|NA|15
CASSPIQNSNQPQHF
TGTGCCAGCAGCCCGATACAAAATAGCAATCAGCCCCAGCATTTT
>TRBV20-1|NA|TRBJ2-5|NA|19
CSAWDRDEKLFFGSGTQYF
NA
>TRBV7-2|many|TRBJ1-2|NA|12
CASSSVSYGYTF
TGTGCCAGCAGCTCCGTGTCCTATGGCTACACCTTC
>TRBV15|NA|TRBJ2-3|NA|13
CATSSRLGDTQYF
TGTGCCACCAGCAGCCGTTTAGGAGATACGCAGTATTTT
>TRBV14|many|TRBJ2-7|NA|13
CASSQPLRGEQYF
TGTGCCAGCAGCCAGCCCCTGAGGGGAGAGCAGTACTTC
>TRBV20-1|NA|TRBJ2-7|TRBD2|15
CSARDIGTISYEQYF
TGCAGTGCTAGAGATATCGGGACTATCTCCTACGAGCAGTACTTC
>TRBV25-1|NA|TRBJ1-5|NA|19
CASIYLCSVEWSRDQPQHF
NA
>TRBV7-9|many|TRBJ2-7|NA|13
CASGGTDTYEQYF
TGTGCCAGCGGGGGGACCGATACCTACGAGCAGTACTTC
>TRBV7-2|NA|TRBJ1-5|TRBD1|17
CASSRLGTATKSQPQHF
TGTGCCAGCAGCCGACTCGGGACAGCCACAAAAAGTCAGCCCCAGCATTTT
>TRBV25-1|few|TRBJ2-1|TRBD1|14
CASRGTGFYNEQFF
TGTGCCAGCAGGGGGACAGGGTTCTACAATGAGCAGTTCTTC
>TRBV4-1|NA|TRBJ2-1|NA|12
CASSQEVGEQFF
TGCGCCAGCAGCCAAGAGGTGGGTGAGCAGTTCTTC
>TRBV12-3/TRBV12-4|NA|TRBJ2-1|NA|14
CASGGMSSYNEQFF
TGTGCCAGCGGGGGGATGAGCTCCTACAATGAGCAGTTCTTC
>TRBV7-3|NA|TRBJ1-1|NA|16
CASSLTSGTMNTEAFF
TGTGCCAGCAGCTTAACGTCGGGGACCATGAACACTGAAGCTTTCTTT
>TRBV2|NA|TRBJ1-4|NA|15
CASRGRGFTDEKLFF
TGTGCCAGCAGGGGACGGGGGTTCACGGATGAAAAGCTGTTTTTT
>TRBV7-9|NA|TRBJ2-7|NA|14
CASSLVGVYYEQYF
TGTGCCAGCAGCTTAGTTGGAGTGTACTACGAGCAGTACTTC
>TRBV6-5|many|TRBJ1-6|TRBD1|13
CAAARDRSMSLHF
TGTGCCGCCGCCCGGGACAGGTCGATGTCCCTCCACTTT
>TRBV7-2|few|TRBJ1-4|NA|14
CASSLGPTNEKLFF
TGTGCCAGCAGCTTAGGCCCTACGAATGAAAAACTGTTTTTT
>TRBV2|NA|TRBJ1-4|NA|13
CASSLTSGEKLFF
TGTGCCAGCAGCCTGACTAGCGGTGAAAAACTGTTTTTT
>TRBV7-8|NA|TRBJ1-2|TRBD1|15
CASSSRTGRMGGYTF
TGTGCCAGCAGCTCAAGGACAGGGCGAATGGGTGGCTACACCTTC
>TRBV4-2|many|TRBJ2-1|TRBD2|15
CASSQESGGYNEQFF
TGTGCCAGCAGCCAAGAGAGCGGGGGATACAATGAGCAGTTCTTC
>TRBV7-2|many|TRBJ1-2|NA|14
CASSLAPILYGYTF
TGTGCCAGCAGCTTAGCGCCCATCCTCTATGGCTACACCTTC
>TRBV7-9|once|TRBJ2-7|NA|15
CASTFFIADTYEQYF
TGTGCCAGCACCTTCTTCATAGCGGACACCTACGAGCAGTACTTC
>TRBV19|NA|TRBJ1-1|TRBD1|14
CASSPQGARTEAFF
TGTGCCAGTAGCCCACAGGGGGCAAGGACTGAAGCTTTCTTT